This T cell receptor beta chain was sequenced during a study of beta chain features in type 1 diabetes. General study findings and limits: Shortening of TCRB CDR3s, moderate but significant, appeared in all four CD4+ subsets of Type 1 diabetes patients.

CDR1 and CDR2 from the germline V gene are LNHNV and YYDKDF (reference sequence). The J segment lost 9 bases and the V segment lost 5 bases, leaving 9 bases of the junction unmatched. This CDR3 is built from 14 residues. Points on this clone: Its target is unknown.

The isolated RNA, all of it, was reverse transcribed, so expressed TCRB transcripts were what got sequenced. Generated by immunoSEQ multiplex PCR, the TCRdb table keeps only in-frame clones and is missing some. The data show some 200,000 clones, with roughly 17% seen just once and approximately 0.081% held by the top ten. The sequencing input was naive CD4+ T cells from blood. The chain is built from TRBV15 and TRBJ2-1, with 8 nucleotides matching TRBD2. The receptor was isolated from a young man with type 1 diabetes. The CDR3 bases are TGTGCCACCAGCCATAGCGGGATCGGGGGTGAGCAGTTCTTC. As protein: CATSHSGIGGEQFF.